The 27 T cell receptor beta chains listed next were all sequenced from one sample in a study of blood T cell repertoires in COVID-19. This table comes from immunoSEQ multiplex PCR, and its TCRdb copy is limited to in-frame clones, with some not included. This sample yields about 140,000 clones, of which 84% are seen a single time; around 5.5% belongs to the top ten. Sequenced sample: PBMCs or T cells enriched from blood (not recorded which). The receptors shown here come from a man in his forties with acute COVID-19.

The V call is TRBV7-2, the J call TRBJ2-1; TRBD2 aligns across 7 bases. After removal of 7 bases from V and 6 bases from J, the junction contained 9 bases not matched to a gene. The CDR3 sequence is 14 residues long. From germline, CDR1 is SGHTA and CDR2 FQGNSA. CDR3: CASNPRGVFNEQFF. CDR3 coding DNA: TGTGCCAGCAACCCTCGGGGGGTCTTCAATGAGCAGTTCTTC.

The chain joins TRBV29-1 to TRBJ2-7, with 7 bases matching TRBD1. The germline CDR1 and CDR2 sequences are SQVTM and ANQGSEA. V was pared by 3 bases and J by 0 bases, with 5 bases of the junction left unmatched. CDR3 length equals 14 residues. The CDR3 sequence is CSVEATGNSYEQYF. The CDR3 DNA reads TGCAGCGTTGAGGCGACAGGGAACTCCTACGAGCAGTACTTC.

This chain uses TRBV28 with TRBJ2-5; possibly TRBD1 for D (5 bases). This CDR3 comprises 14 residues. The germline CDR1 and CDR2 sequences are MDHEN and SYDVKM. V gave up 2 bases and J gave up 9 bases, with 16 bases separating them. The chain's CDR3 is CASSLITGPRAQYF. In DNA, the CDR3 is TGTGCCAGCAGTTTAATAACAGGACCCAGGGCCCAGTACTTC.

This chain uses TRBV7-2 with TRBJ2-2; 10 nucleotides align to TRBD2. Germline CDR1 is SGHTA and CDR2 is FQGNSA. J lost 4 bases, V lost 2 bases, and 1 base had no gene match. The CDR3 sequence is 15 residues long. The CDR3 sequence: CASSLRLAGTGELFF. CDR3 nucleotides: TGTGCCAGCAGCTTAAGACTAGCGGGCACCGGGGAGCTGTTTTTT.

The V gene is TRBV5-4, the J gene TRBJ1-1; the match to TRBD1 covers 7 bases. Germline trimming cut 3 bases from V and 7 bases from J; bases unmatched to any gene: 9. Germline CDR1 and CDR2: SGHNT and YYREEE (reference sequence). The CDR3 is 14 residues long. CDR3 nucleotides: TGTGCCAGCAGCTCCCGACAGGGTGCGAGTGAAGCTTTCTTT. Its translation: CASSSRQGASEAFF.

CDR3 nucleotides: TGTGCCAGCAGTTACGTTAGCGGGGGCACCGGGGAGCTGTTTTTT. Its translation: CASSYVSGGTGELFF. The chain joins TRBV6-5 to TRBJ2-2; 9 bases fit TRBD2. The ends lost 2 bases at V and 4 bases at J; junction bases unmatched: 2. The CDR3 totals 15 residues. Germline CDR1 is MNHEY and CDR2 is SVGAGI.

V and J are TRBV6-5 and TRBJ2-2; TRBD1 matches 7 bases. V dropped 2 bases and J dropped 0; count of bases not matched to a gene: 0. The CDR3 spans 15 residues. Germline assignment: CDR1 MNHEY and CDR2 SVGAGI. CDR3 coding DNA: TGTGCCAGCAGTTACAGGGGGCCGAACACCGGGGAGCTGTTTTTT. The encoded protein is CASSYRGPNTGELFF.

This chain joins TRBV13 and TRBJ1-1; D not resolved. The V end lost 3 bases, the J end lost 0 bases, and 8 bases lay between the germline ends. CDR1 is PRHDT and CDR2 is FYEKMQ in the germline V gene (reference sequence). This CDR3 comprises 14 residues. CDR3 protein: CASSLWQLNTEAFF. The DNA of the CDR3 is TGTGCCAGCAGCTTGTGGCAACTGAACACTGAAGCTTTCTTT.

V is TRBV18 and J is TRBJ2-1; 8 bases are shared with TRBD2. This CDR3 is built from 13 residues. CDR1 is KGHSH and CDR2 is LQKENI in the germline V gene. The J segment lost 14 bases and the V segment lost 1 base, leaving 7 bases of the junction unmatched. The CDR3 loop reads CASSPLSAGDKFF. The CDR3 DNA follows: TGTGCCAGCTCACCACTTTCAGCGGGAGATAAGTTCTTC.

V gene TRBV27 combines with J gene TRBJ1-2; 7 bases are a match to TRBD1. V shed 6 bases and J 2 bases; nucleotides not matched to a gene: 9. Germline V CDR1 and CDR2: MNHEY, SMNVEV (reference sequence). The CDR3 sequence is 15 residues long. CDR3 in amino acids: CASRRAGTENYGYTF. CDR3 in DNA: TGTGCCAGCAGACGAGCCGGGACAGAGAACTATGGCTACACCTTC.

The chain joins TRBV18 to TRBJ1-4; 7 nucleotides align to TRBD1. Germline V gene lookup returns CDR1 KGHSH and CDR2 LQKENI. The CDR3 runs 16 residues. With 3 bases clipped from V and 4 bases from J, the junction kept 8 bases outside the gene matches. The DNA of the CDR3 is TGTGCCAGCTCACCGCAAACAGGGGCCGTTAATGAAAAACTGTTTTTT. Translation: CASSPQTGAVNEKLFF.

This chain uses TRBV12-3 or TRBV12-4 with TRBJ2-7; D gene uncertain. V was cut by 4 bases and J by 1 base, with 8 bases left in between. This CDR3 region has 13 residues. The CDR3 bases are TGTGCCAGCAGTTCAATAGTGTCCTACGAGCAGTACTTC. It encodes CASSSIVSYEQYF.

This clone was seen a handful of times. The chain is built from TRBV4-1 and TRBJ1-5; D is perhaps TRBD1 (5 bases). Trimming left V 4 bases short and J 2 bases short, with 12 bases between. The CDR3 contains 15 residues. Germline-derived CDR1 and CDR2 are MGHRA and YSYEKL. The CDR3 nucleotides are TGCGCCAGCAGCCGAACCAGGGTTGGCAATCAGCCCCAGCATTTT. This gives the protein CASSRTRVGNQPQHF.

This chain links TRBV19 with TRBJ1-2; 8 nucleotides agree with TRBD1. The CDR3 spans 12 residues. The trim removed 8 bases at V and 6 bases at J, leaving 5 bases unmatched. Germline CDR1 and CDR2: LNHDA and SQIVND (reference sequence). The CDR3 coding sequence is TGTGCCAGTTCCGGACAGGGCCATGGCTACACCTTC. This sequence encodes CASSGQGHGYTF.

V and J are TRBV5-1 and TRBJ2-7; D not resolved. V was shortened by 1 base and J by 3 bases, with 8 bases between the two germline ends. Germline V gives CDR1 SGHRS, CDR2 YFSETQ. This CDR3 comprises 13 residues. In nucleotides, the CDR3 is TGCGCCAGCAGCTTGAACGGGTACTACGAGCAGTACTTC. Translating gives CASSLNGYYEQYF.

The gene calls are TRBV24-1 and TRBJ1-2; D is unclear. Germline CDR1 and CDR2: KGHDR and SFDVKD. The CDR3 loop spans 14 amino acids. V was shortened by 2 bases and J by 4 bases, with 10 bases between the two germline ends. The CDR3 DNA reads TGTGCCACCAGTGATTGGGGAGGAATCTATGGCTACACCTTC. Translation: CATSDWGGIYGYTF.

The genes are TRBV29-1 and TRBJ2-5, with D tentatively TRBD1 (5 bases). The length of the CDR3 is 14 residues. V lost 4 bases and J 5 bases, leaving 17 bases between the germline ends. Germline V CDR1 and CDR2: SQVTM, ANQGSEA. The CDR3 region has the DNA TGCAGCGTTGCAAGGGGCGCAAATCGCGAGACCCAGTACTTC. Protein product: CSVARGANRETQYF.

The chain has TRBV28 and TRBJ1-5; 7 nucleotides agree with TRBD1. Germline loops: CDR1 MDHEN, CDR2 SYDVKM. With 7 bases clipped from V and 6 bases from J, the junction kept 12 bases outside the gene matches. The CDR3 covers 15 residues. For the CDR3, the DNA is TGTGCCAGCACCCAGTTCTCGCAGGGGGTTCAGCCCCAGCATTTT. Translation: CASTQFSQGVQPQHF.

V gene TRBV24-1 combines with J gene TRBJ1-2; TRBD1 aligns across 7 bases. Looked up from germline, CDR1 is KGHDR and CDR2 is SFDVKD. The CDR3 has 15 residues. V lost 0 bases, J lost 7 bases, and 7 bases stayed unmatched. This CDR3 reads CATSDLGTEASGYTF. The DNA for the CDR3 is TGTGCCACCAGTGATTTGGGGACAGAAGCAAGTGGCTACACCTTC.

This chain connects TRBV28 to TRBJ1-5; 7 nucleotides match TRBD1. Germline V CDR1 and CDR2: MDHEN, SYDVKM. V gave up 7 bases and J gave up 5 bases; unmatched junction bases: 23. The CDR3 is 19 residues long. CDR3 sequence (DNA): TGTGCCAGCATCACAGTTTCTGCGGACAGGATTAAGGGGTATCAGCCCCAGCATTTT. Translated, it gives CASITVSADRIKGYQPQHF.

The CDR3 here is CASSQGVLDTQYF. Written as DNA, the CDR3 is TGTGCCAGCAGCCAAGGGGTTCTGGATACGCAGTATTTT. The rearrangement links TRBV13 to TRBJ2-3; a possible D gene is TRBD1 (5 bases). CDR1 and CDR2 (germline): PRHDT, FYEKMQ (reference sequence). The CDR3 spans 13 residues. Trimming left V 5 bases short and J 6 bases short, with 12 bases between.

The chain uses TRBV19 and TRBJ1-1; no firm D call. The V end lost 3 bases, the J end lost 1 base, and 15 bases lay between the germline ends. CDR3 length equals 16 residues. Germline V gene sequence: CDR1 LNHDA, CDR2 SQIVND (reference sequence). DNA of the CDR3: TGTGCCAGTAGTATCGTGGCCTCCCCCAGGAACACTGAAGCTTTCTTT. This encodes CASSIVASPRNTEAFF.

The chain recombines TRBV6-2 or TRBV6-3 with TRBJ2-5, with a possible D match to TRBD2 (5 bases). The CDR3 contains 15 residues. Per the germline V gene, CDR1 is MNHEY and CDR2 is SVGEGT. V was shortened by 0 bases and J by 5 bases, with 13 bases between the two germline ends. The CDR3 DNA reads as TGTGCCAGCAGTTACTCGTGGGAGAGTTGGGAGACCCAGTACTTC. This encodes CASSYSWESWETQYF.

V is TRBV5-1 and J is TRBJ2-3; TRBD1 might be the D (8 bases). Trimming took off 4 bases at V and 2 bases at J, with 14 bases between the two ends. This CDR3 is built from 15 residues. Germline CDR1 SGHRS, CDR2 YFSETQ. The CDR3 sequence is CASSAQGGFTDTQYF. The CDR3 nucleotides read TGCGCCAGCAGCGCACAGGGGGGGTTCACAGATACGCAGTATTTT.

V and J are TRBV3-1 (or the pseudogene TRBV3-2) and TRBJ2-2; D perhaps matches TRBD2 (6 bases). CDR3 length: 17 amino acids. Trimming cost V 1 base and J 0 bases, with 12 bases left between them. Germline CDR1 reads LGHDT; CDR2 reads YNNKEL (reference sequence). CDR3 DNA sequence: TGTGCCAGCAGCCAAGGGCTAGCGAATTCGAACACCGGGGAGCTGTTTTTT. This encodes CASSQGLANSNTGELFF.

This sequence joins TRBV13 and TRBJ2-7; 8 bases map to TRBD1. The V and J ends lost 1 base and 2 bases, in that order; junction bases with no gene match: 4. This CDR3 has 15 amino acids. Germline V gene data show CDR1 as PRHDT and CDR2 as FYEKMQ (reference sequence). The DNA of the CDR3 is TGTGCCAGCAGCTTAGACGGACAGGGACCCTACGAGCAGTACTTC. Its protein product is CASSLDGQGPYEQYF.

The gene calls are TRBV5-1 and TRBJ2-5; 12 nucleotides match TRBD2. The junction had 23 bases not matched to a gene; V was cut back by 4 bases and J by 7 bases. This CDR3 spans 20 amino acids. Germline CDR1 SGHRS, CDR2 YFSETQ. The CDR3 protein is CASSPGQEGLAGFLVATQYF. The DNA of the CDR3 is TGCGCCAGCAGCCCGGGACAGGAAGGACTAGCGGGATTTTTGGTTGCGACCCAGTACTTC.